This T cell receptor beta chain was obtained from a study of cytomegalovirus exposure and HLA in healthy donors. The PCR had 60 Vbeta and 13 Jbeta primers. Clones were sequenced by immunoSEQ multiplex PCR, and TCRdb holds only the in-frame ones, with some missing. The data show roughly 140,000 clones, roughly 80% seen once. V shed 5 bases, J shed 3 bases, and the junction held 5 bases outside the gene matches. Looked up from germline, CDR1 is SEHNR and CDR2 is FQNEAQ (reference sequence). This CDR3 spans 14 amino acids. Sequencing was carried out using PBMCs. The sequence was obtained from a man aged 40-49 years in good health and CMV-seropositive. The chain recombines TRBV7-9 with TRBJ1-1, with 8 positions matching TRBD1. CDR3 DNA sequence: TGTGCCAGCAGCCGAGGACAGGGCTACACTGAAGCTTTCTTT. Protein: CASSRGQGYTEAFF.